These 17 T cell receptor beta chains share one sample of origin, sequenced in a study of blood T cell repertoires in COVID-19. The protocol was immunoSEQ multiplex PCR, while the TCRdb copy is restricted to in-frame clones and leaves out a portion. Here the sample spans 310,000 or so clones, roughly 86% being singletons. The sample comprised peripheral blood. The receptors come from a woman between 45 and 65 years old with acute or convalescent COVID-19.

This chain joins TRBV7-8 and TRBJ2-1, with 7 positions matching TRBD2. The CDR3 totals 16 residues. The V gene's germline CDR1 is SGHVS and CDR2 FQNEAQ. V lost 1 base to trimming and J lost 3 bases; unmatched junction nucleotides: 6. CDR3 sequence (DNA): TGTGCCAGCAGCTTAGTAAGGCTAGCGGTCTACAATGAGCAGTTCTTC. It encodes CASSLVRLAVYNEQFF.

The rearrangement uses TRBV27 and TRBJ2-7, with 14 bases fitting TRBD2. Per the germline V gene, CDR1 is MNHEY and CDR2 is SMNVEV (reference sequence). Trimming cost V 2 bases and J 10 bases; bases outside gene matches: 7. CDR3 size: 15 residues. The CDR3 loop is CASSLGGTSGSRQYF. The CDR3 region has the DNA TGTGCCAGCAGTTTAGGCGGGACTAGCGGGAGCCGTCAGTACTTC.

The V call is TRBV30, the J call TRBJ1-1; D is possibly TRBD1 (6 bases). The germline V gene encodes CDR1 GTSNPN and CDR2 SVGIG (reference sequence). Trimming left V 2 bases short and J 4 bases short, with 11 bases between. The CDR3 has 13 amino acids. The CDR3: CAWSKTGSTEAFF. The CDR3 bases are TGTGCCTGGAGTAAAACAGGGAGCACTGAAGCTTTCTTT.

CDR3 in amino acids: CASSQRSGSSTDTQYF. The CDR3 DNA follows: TGCGCCAGCAGCCAACGAAGCGGGAGTAGCACAGATACGCAGTATTTT. The chain joins TRBV4-1 to TRBJ2-3; 8 bases map to TRBD2. V shed 2 bases and J 0 bases; nucleotides not matched to a gene: 4. This CDR3 is 16 amino acids long. The germline CDR1 and CDR2 sequences are MGHRA and YSYEKL.

The V and J genes are TRBV21-1 and TRBJ2-7; the listed D gene, TRBD1, was not tested against the DNA. TRBV21-1 is listed as a pseudogene. CDR3 length: 14 amino acids. The DNA for the CDR3 is TGTGCCAGCAGCACCTGGGACAGGGTCTACGAGCAGTACTTC. Protein product: CASSTWDRVYEQYF.

As to this clone: A read error may account for a junction end that differs from germline. The V and J genes are TRBV19 and TRBJ2-1; D unclear. CDR1 and CDR2 (germline): LNHDA, SQIVND (reference sequence). The CDR3 runs to 14 residues. The CDR3, as DNA: TGTGCCAGTTCCCCGGGTAGCTCCCACAATGAGCAGTTCTTC. This codes for CASSPGSSHNEQFF. The full variable domain, its missing parts supplied by reference TRBV19 and TRBJ2-1, is DGGITQSPKYLFRKEGQNVTLSCEQNLNHDAMYWYRQDPGQGLRLIYYSQIVNDFQKGDIAEGYSVSREKKESFPLTVTSAQKNPTAFYLCASSPGSSHNEQFFGPGTRLTVL.

The chain joins TRBV10-3 to TRBJ2-1; 10 positions agree with TRBD2. Germline assignment: CDR1 ENHRY and CDR2 SYGVKD. V was pared by 2 bases and J by 2 bases, with 0 bases of the junction left unmatched. This CDR3 spans 15 amino acids. CDR3 nucleotide sequence: TGTGCCATCAGTGAGACTAGCGGGGCCTACAATGAGCAGTTCTTC. Encoded protein: CAISETSGAYNEQFF.

The chain couples TRBV9 to TRBJ2-3; the match to TRBD1 covers 9 bases. V lost 7 bases and J lost 6; bases outside the gene matches: 12. CDR1 is SGDLS, CDR2 YYNGEE, per germline. The CDR3 is 15 residues long. Written as DNA, the CDR3 is TGTGCCAGCGGTACCGGGACAGGGCCAGGGGATACGCAGTATTTT. Residues: CASGTGTGPGDTQYF.

J is TRBJ2-2 and V is TRBV7-3, with 7 nucleotides matching TRBD2. In germline, CDR1 is SGHTA, CDR2 FQGTGA. With V trimmed by 5 bases and J by 0 bases, 12 bases remained unmatched. This CDR3 spans 18 amino acids. The CDR3 region has the DNA TGTGCCAGCAGCCCATCTGGGACTACCTTCGCGAACACCGGGGAGCTGTTTTTT. Translation: CASSPSGTTFANTGELFF.

V gene TRBV24-1 combines with J gene TRBJ2-1; 12 bases map to TRBD2. Germline V lookup: CDR1 KGHDR, CDR2 SFDVKD. The J segment lost 6 bases and the V segment lost 1 base, leaving 15 bases of the junction unmatched. CDR3 length: 20 residues. CDR3 protein: CATSDFPGVRLAGEGNEQFF. DNA of the CDR3: TGTGCCACCAGTGATTTTCCAGGGGTCAGACTAGCGGGAGAGGGCAATGAGCAGTTCTTC.

The rearrangement links TRBV5-1 to TRBJ2-3; 10 bases line up with TRBD2. Germline CDR1 SGHRS, CDR2 YFSETQ. V lost 3 bases to trimming and J lost 1 base; unmatched junction nucleotides: 5. The CDR3 spans 16 residues. The CDR3 DNA follows: TGCGCCAGCAGCTCGACCGGGACTAGCGGCACAGATACGCAGTATTTT. Its translation is CASSSTGTSGTDTQYF.

The rearrangement joins TRBV19 to TRBJ2-3, with 14 bases that match TRBD2. This CDR3 is 17 amino acids long. The germline V gene encodes CDR1 LNHDA and CDR2 SQIVND (reference sequence). V lost 8 bases to trimming and J lost 4 bases; unmatched junction nucleotides: 11. The CDR3 loop is CASQTSGRALRADTQYF. The CDR3, as DNA: TGTGCCAGTCAGACTAGCGGGAGGGCCCTCAGGGCAGATACGCAGTATTTT.

V gene TRBV19 combines with J gene TRBJ2-7, with TRBD1 identical over 8 bases. Germline V gene lookup returns CDR1 LNHDA and CDR2 SQIVND (reference sequence). V lost 8 bases to trimming and J lost 1 base; unmatched junction nucleotides: 4. CDR3 size: 13 residues. The CDR3 DNA is TGTGCCAGTGGGACAGGACGATCCTACGAGCAGTACTTC. Translated, it gives CASGTGRSYEQYF.

To note about this clone: The same CDR3 arises from other DNA sequences in this sample as well. The V and J genes are TRBV7-2 and TRBJ2-2; 7 bases are a match to TRBD2. This CDR3 has 16 amino acids. Germline CDR1 is SGHTA and CDR2 is FQGNSA. Trimming at V came to 5 bases and at J to 3 bases, leaving 9 bases not matched to a gene. The CDR3 DNA is TGTGCCAGCAGCCCCCGTCGGGGAGGGGACACCGGGGAGCTGTTTTTT. This codes for CASSPRRGGDTGELFF.

The rearrangement links TRBV2 to TRBJ1-5; D remains unclear. Trimming took off 7 bases at V and 3 bases at J, with 13 bases between the two ends. CDR1 is SNHLY and CDR2 is FYNNEI in the germline V gene. The CDR3 spans 14 residues. The CDR3 DNA sequence: TGTGCCAGCAAAGAACAGTTCCCCAATCAGCCCCAGCATTTT. Amino acids: CASKEQFPNQPQHF. Using reference TRBV2 and TRBJ1-5 for the parts outside the CDR3, the full variable domain is EPEVTQTPSHQVTQMGQEVILRCVPISNHLYFYWYRQILGQKVEFLVSFYNNEISEKSEIFDDQFSVERPDGSNFTLKIRSTKLEDSAMYFCASKEQFPNQPQHFGDGTRLSIL.

CDR3 in amino acids: CASSLAGFLDTEAFF. The CDR3 region has the DNA TGCGCCAGCAGCTTGGCCGGGTTCTTAGACACTGAAGCTTTCTTT. The chain uses TRBV5-1 and TRBJ1-1; D gene uncertain. V gave up 0 bases and J gave up 3 bases, with 12 bases separating them. This CDR3 contains 15 residues. Germline V lookup: CDR1 SGHRS, CDR2 YFSETQ.

This rearrangement joins TRBV7-3 to TRBJ2-3, with D perhaps matching TRBD2 (5 bases). CDR1 is SGHTA, CDR2 FQGTGA, per germline. The CDR3 runs 14 residues. V lost 5 bases and J 5 bases, leaving 14 bases between the germline ends. CDR3 protein: CASSMDSRRDTQYF. The CDR3 bases are TGTGCCAGCAGCATGGACTCACGGCGAGATACGCAGTATTTT.